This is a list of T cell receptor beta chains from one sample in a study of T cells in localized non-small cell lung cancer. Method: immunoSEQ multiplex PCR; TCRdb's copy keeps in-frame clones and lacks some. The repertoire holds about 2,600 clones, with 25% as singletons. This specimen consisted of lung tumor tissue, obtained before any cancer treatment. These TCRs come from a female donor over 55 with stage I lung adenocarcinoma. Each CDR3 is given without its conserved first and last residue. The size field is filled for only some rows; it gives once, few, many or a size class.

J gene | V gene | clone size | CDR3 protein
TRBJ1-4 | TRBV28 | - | ASSPGTGHEKLF
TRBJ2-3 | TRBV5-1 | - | ASSLELAGTGTQY
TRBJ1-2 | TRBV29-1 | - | SVEGTDDGGYT
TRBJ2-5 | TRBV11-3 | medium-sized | ASSLGPLSVETQY
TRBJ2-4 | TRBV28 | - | ASSLAYSWEGKNIQY
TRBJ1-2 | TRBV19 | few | ASSFDPGSYT
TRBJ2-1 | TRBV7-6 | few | ASSARSLAGGHNEQF
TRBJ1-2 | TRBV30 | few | AWSVEPIYGYT
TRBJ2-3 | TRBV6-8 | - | ASRDSKGRTQY
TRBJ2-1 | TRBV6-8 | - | ASARDTHNEQF
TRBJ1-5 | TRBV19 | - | ASSLGMSNQPQH
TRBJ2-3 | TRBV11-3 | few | ASSLVGTLKTQY
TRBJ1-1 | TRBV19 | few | ASSPGQGWTEAF
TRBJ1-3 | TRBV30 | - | AWQGLSGNTIY
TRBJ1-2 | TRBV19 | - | ASSQTGGAYGYT
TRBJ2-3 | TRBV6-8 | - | ASSAGGTTDTQY
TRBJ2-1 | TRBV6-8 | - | ASSFSGGSNEQF
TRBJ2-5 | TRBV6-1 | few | ASSEGGIEGETQY
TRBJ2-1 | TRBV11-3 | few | ASSLEGTSGLYNEQF
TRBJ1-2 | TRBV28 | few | ASRVDGSYGYT
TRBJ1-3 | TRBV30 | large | AWSRGQAGNTIY
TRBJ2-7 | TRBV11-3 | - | ASSLDEGAYEQY
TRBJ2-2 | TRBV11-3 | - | ASSSYLAGVTGELF
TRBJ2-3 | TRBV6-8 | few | ASSYDALAGGTDTQY
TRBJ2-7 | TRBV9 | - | ASSTPGQTSYEQY
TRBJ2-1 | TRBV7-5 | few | ATLTGAPISGNEQF
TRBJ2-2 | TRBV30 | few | AWKGFGDTGELF
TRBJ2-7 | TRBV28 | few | ASSGGLGLREQY
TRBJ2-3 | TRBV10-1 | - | ASSEVFTDTQY
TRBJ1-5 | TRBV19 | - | ASSTLPGQFNQPQH
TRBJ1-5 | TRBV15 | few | ATSRFDRGQEPQH
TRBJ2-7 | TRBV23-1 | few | ASSLPSSYEQY
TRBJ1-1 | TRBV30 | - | AWTKGGGFTEAF
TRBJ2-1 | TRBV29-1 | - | SVERDSDGNEQF
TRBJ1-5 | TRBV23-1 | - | ASSLNPSGVQPQH
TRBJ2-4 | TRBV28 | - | ASRPQGLGDIQY
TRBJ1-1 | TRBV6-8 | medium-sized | ASLRGVAEAF
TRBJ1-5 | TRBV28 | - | ASSPLWDSRNQPQH
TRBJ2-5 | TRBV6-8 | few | ASSFQGLAGEETQY
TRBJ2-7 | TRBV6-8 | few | ASSRSGAYEQY
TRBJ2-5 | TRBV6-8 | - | ASSKTGEVYQETQY
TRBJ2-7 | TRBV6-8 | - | AITAALAGREQY
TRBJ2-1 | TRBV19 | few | ASSIAFRNGRGGLISYNEQF
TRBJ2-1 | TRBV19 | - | ASSIGLLHYSAGGYNEQF
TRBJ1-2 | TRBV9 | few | ASSVGISPGGYGYT
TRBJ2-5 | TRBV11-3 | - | ASSLGLAGGQETQY
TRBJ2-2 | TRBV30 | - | AWRPGFRGGELF
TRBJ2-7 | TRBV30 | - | AWTIGSPPMEQY
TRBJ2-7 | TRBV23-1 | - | ASSWDKTYEQY
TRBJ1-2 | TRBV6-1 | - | ASSEVGTVYGYT
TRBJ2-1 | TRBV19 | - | AVKWGVTDNEQF
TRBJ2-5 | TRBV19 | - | ASSLPGLAGPTQY
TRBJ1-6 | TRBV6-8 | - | ASSIGFWAPNSPLH